These T cell receptor beta chains were read from a single sample in a study of blood T cell repertoires in COVID-19. The protocol was immunoSEQ multiplex PCR, while the TCRdb copy is restricted to in-frame clones and leaves out a portion. In the table there are about 32,000 clones, 91% of which are singletons. Sequences were obtained from peripheral blood. All receptors come from a man aged 55 to 70 with acute or convalescent COVID-19. Both conserved end residues are part of each CDR3.

j_call v_call cdr3_aa
TRBJ2-3 TRBV29-1 CSFGTSGRDLFTQYF
TRBJ1-5 TRBV25-1 CASSAGGNQPQHF
TRBJ2-7 TRBV7-9 CASSHPDRDDEQYF
TRBJ2-1 TRBV3-1/TRBV3-2 CASSQERWAGSYNEQFF
TRBJ1-1 TRBV9 CASSAGGGTEAFF
TRBJ1-2 TRBV6-1 CASSEADRASSTNYGYTF
TRBJ2-5 TRBV24-1 CATSLGSLGAETQYF
TRBJ1-2 TRBV6-5 CASSQRTGQIFF
TRBJ1-2 TRBV3-1/TRBV3-2 CASSPDRGVANYGYTF
TRBJ2-5 TRBV28 CASSSFLGRAPETQYF